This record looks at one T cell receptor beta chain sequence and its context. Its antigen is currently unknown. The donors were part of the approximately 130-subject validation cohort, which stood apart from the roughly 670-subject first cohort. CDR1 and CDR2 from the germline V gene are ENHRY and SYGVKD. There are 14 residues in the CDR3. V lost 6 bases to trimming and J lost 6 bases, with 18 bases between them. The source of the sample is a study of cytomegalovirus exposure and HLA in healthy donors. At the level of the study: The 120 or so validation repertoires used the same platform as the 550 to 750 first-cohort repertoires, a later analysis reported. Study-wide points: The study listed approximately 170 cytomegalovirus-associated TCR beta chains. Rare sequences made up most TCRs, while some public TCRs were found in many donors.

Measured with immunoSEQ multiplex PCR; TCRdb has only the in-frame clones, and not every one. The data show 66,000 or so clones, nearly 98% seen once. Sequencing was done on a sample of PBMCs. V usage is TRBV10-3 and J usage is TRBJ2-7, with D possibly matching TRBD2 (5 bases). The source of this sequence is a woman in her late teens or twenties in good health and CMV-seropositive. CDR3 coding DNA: TGTGCCATCAGCCCCAGACGGGAATCCCTCGAGCAGTACTTC. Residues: CAISPRRESLEQYF.